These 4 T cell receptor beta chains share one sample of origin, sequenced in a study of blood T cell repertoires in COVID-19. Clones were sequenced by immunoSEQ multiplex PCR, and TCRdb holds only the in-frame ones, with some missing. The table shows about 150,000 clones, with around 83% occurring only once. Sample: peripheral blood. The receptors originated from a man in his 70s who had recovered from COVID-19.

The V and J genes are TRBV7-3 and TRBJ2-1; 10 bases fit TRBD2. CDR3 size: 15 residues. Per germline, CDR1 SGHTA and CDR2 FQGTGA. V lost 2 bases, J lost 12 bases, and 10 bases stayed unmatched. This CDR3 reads CASSLDTSSGSGQFF. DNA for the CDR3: TGTGCCAGCAGCTTAGATACTTCTAGCGGGAGTGGGCAGTTCTTC.

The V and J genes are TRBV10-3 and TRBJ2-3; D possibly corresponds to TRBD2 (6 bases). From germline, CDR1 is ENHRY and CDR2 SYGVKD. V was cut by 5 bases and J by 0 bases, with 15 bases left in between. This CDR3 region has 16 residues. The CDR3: CAISIGGSGSTDTQYF. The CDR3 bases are TGTGCCATCAGTATAGGTGGTAGCGGTAGCACAGATACGCAGTATTTT.

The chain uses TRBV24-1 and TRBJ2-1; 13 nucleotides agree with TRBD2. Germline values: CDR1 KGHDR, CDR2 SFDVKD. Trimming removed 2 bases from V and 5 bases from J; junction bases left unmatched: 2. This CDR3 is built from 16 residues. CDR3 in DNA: TGTGCCACCAGTGATTGGACTAGCGGGAGACACAATGAGCAGTTCTTC. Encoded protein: CATSDWTSGRHNEQFF.

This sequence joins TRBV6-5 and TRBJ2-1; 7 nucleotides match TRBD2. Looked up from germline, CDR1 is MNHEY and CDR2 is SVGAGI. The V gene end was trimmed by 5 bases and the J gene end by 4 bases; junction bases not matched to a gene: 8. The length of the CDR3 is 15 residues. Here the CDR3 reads CASSLVAGAYNEQFF. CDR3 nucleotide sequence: TGTGCCAGCAGTCTCGTTGCGGGAGCGTACAATGAGCAGTTCTTC.